This TCR beta chain was sequenced in a study of response to subunit inactivated influenza vaccine. Overall study findings and caveats: Few additional T cells are recruited per seasonal influenza vaccination, authors suggested.

TCRdb re-analysed the RT-PCR reads in MiXCR, keeping a single row per CDR3 protein. This table has hundreds of thousands of distinct CDR3 sequences, 16% appearing once. Trimming pared 3 bases from V and 3 bases from J, leaving 8 bases between. There are 13 residues in the CDR3. CDR1 is KGHSH, CDR2 LQKENI, per germline. Comments on this clonotype: Its matching antigen is unknown.

The sequences come from CD4+ T cells sorted from PBMCs, collected around 25 months after vaccination. The receptor was isolated from a man between 45 and 75 years old who received an inactivated influenza vaccine. The gene calls are TRBV18 and TRBJ1-2; D gene uncertain. CDR3 nucleotide sequence: TGTGCCAGCTCACCGGACGTCTACTATGGCTACACCTTC. It translates to CASSPDVYYGYTF.